The 26 T cell receptor beta chains in this list originate from one sample, sequenced in a study of CD8 T cells in Susac syndrome (dated by TCRdb to about 2019). The library was made by the immunoSEQ multiplex PCR assay. RNA was extracted using the RNeasy kit, and roughly 0.5 to 1 microgram was reverse transcribed with random hexamers. TCRdb cleaned the public reads at Q25 with fastp, built clones with MiXCR and kept in-frame beta chains. When rows share a CDR3 protein, they turn into one entry using the most common DNA and genes. The sample table holds 150,000 to 180,000 distinct CDR3 sequences, of which over 85% were seen once. The ten top clones hold about 0.19% of the sample. The source material was CD8+ T cells from PBMCs. Receptor source: a human donor with multiple sclerosis.

This sequence joins TRBV9 and TRBJ1-2, with a tentative D call TRBD1 (5 bases). Per germline, CDR1 SGDLS and CDR2 YYNGEE. V was cut by 2 bases and J by 2 bases, with 16 bases left in between. This CDR3 contains 16 residues. The DNA for the CDR3 is TGTGCCAGCAGCGTGTCCCGGGACCTCGTGAACTATGGCTACACCTTC. Its translation is CASSVSRDLVNYGYTF. The full variable domain, with the rest looked up from reference TRBV9 and TRBJ1-2, is DSGVTQTPKHLITATGQRVTLRCSPRSGDLSVYWYQQSLDQGLQFLIQYYNGEERAKGNILERFSAQQFPDLHSELNLSSLELGDSALYFCASSVSRDLVNYGYTFGSGTRLTVV.

The chain couples TRBV18 to TRBJ1-5; no reliable D call. This CDR3 spans 15 amino acids. Trimming pared 1 base from V and 4 bases from J, leaving 11 bases between. Germline V gene data show CDR1 as KGHSH and CDR2 as LQKENI. In DNA form, the CDR3 reads TGTGCCAGCTCACCACTAGAGGGATCAAATCAGCCCCAGCATTTT. Translation: CASSPLEGSNQPQHF. The full variable domain, rest sourced from reference TRBV18 and TRBJ1-5, is NAGVMQNPRHLVRRRGQEARLRCSPMKGHSHVYWYRQLPEEGLKFMVYLQKENIIDESGMPKERFSAEFPKEGPSILRIQQVVRGDSAAYFCASSPLEGSNQPQHFGDGTRLSIL.

This clonotype showed up just once. The chain links TRBV3-1 to TRBJ2-5, with D hard to call. Trimming took off 5 bases at V and 2 bases at J, with 12 bases between the two ends. The CDR3 has 14 residues. In germline, CDR1 is LGHDT, CDR2 YNNKEL (reference sequence). The DNA of the CDR3 is TGTGCCAGCAGCATACGGACGGGTCAAGAGACCCAGTACTTC. This gives the protein CASSIRTGQETQYF.

V gene TRBV27 combines with J gene TRBJ2-1; 8 bases match TRBD2. The CDR3 totals 12 residues. Losses at the gene ends were 8 bases for V and 9 bases for J; bases not matched to a gene: 6. Germline V CDR1 and CDR2: MNHEY, SMNVEV (reference sequence). The CDR3 sequence is CASAGGLSEQFF. The CDR3 DNA sequence: TGTGCCAGCGCGGGGGGTTTGAGTGAGCAGTTCTTC.

V gene TRBV27 combines with J gene TRBJ1-5; D gene ambiguous. Germline V gene sequence: CDR1 MNHEY, CDR2 SMNVEV (reference sequence). The length of the CDR3 is 14 residues. V lost 3 bases and J 0 bases, leaving 6 bases between the germline ends. The CDR3 is CASSFRFSNQPQHF. The CDR3 region has the DNA TGTGCCAGCAGTTTCAGGTTTAGCAATCAGCCCCAGCATTTT.

This clonotype occurred once. The J gene is TRBJ1-6, the V gene TRBV6-2 or TRBV6-3; no definite D call. The CDR3 runs 15 residues. Germline CDR1 MNHEY, CDR2 SVGEGT. The V gene lost 4 bases and the J gene lost 7 bases, with 14 bases spanning the gap. The CDR3 DNA sequence: TGTGCCAGCAGTTCCCTAGACGGTCCGAATTCACCCCTCCACTTT. Translated, it gives CASSSLDGPNSPLHF.

The chain is built from TRBV7-9 and TRBJ2-7; weak D call: TRBD1 (6 bases). CDR3 length equals 15 residues. Trimming stripped 7 bases from V and 0 bases from J, with 16 bases between. Germline CDR1 SEHNR, CDR2 FQNEAQ (reference sequence). CDR3 coding DNA: TGTGCCAGCATCGCCCGGACAGAGAGCTCCTACGAGCAGTACTTC. Translated: CASIARTESSYEQYF. Full variable domain (outside the CDR3, taken from reference TRBV7-9 and TRBJ2-7): DTGVSQNPRHKITKRGQNVTFRCDPISEHNRLYWYRQTLGQGPEFLTYFQNEAQLEKSRLLSDRFSAERPKGSFSTLEIQRTEQGDSAMYLCASIARTESSYEQYFGPGTRLTVT.

The chain is built from TRBV5-6 and TRBJ2-7; 7 bases match TRBD1. Germline V CDR1 and CDR2: SGHDT, YYEEEE. The CDR3 has 13 residues. J lost 2 bases, V lost 3 bases, and 2 bases had no gene match. CDR3 amino acids: CASSSGTAYEQYF. DNA of the CDR3: TGTGCCAGCAGCTCCGGGACAGCCTACGAGCAGTACTTC.

This rearrangement joins TRBV15 to TRBJ2-7; tentative D call: TRBD2 (5 bases). This CDR3 comprises 15 residues. V lost 3 bases to trimming and J lost 3 bases, with 15 bases between them. Germline V gene data show CDR1 as LNHNV and CDR2 as YYDKDF (reference sequence). The CDR3 DNA sequence: TGTGCCACCAGCAGTCTGCCGCCCGGGAACTACGAGCAGTACTTC. Translating it yields CATSSLPPGNYEQYF.

CDR3 coding DNA: TGCAGCGTTGAAGGCAGGGGGCAGGATTCCGGGGAGCTGTTTTTT. Residues: CSVEGRGQDSGELFF. The rearrangement links TRBV29-1 to TRBJ2-2; 8 bases are shared with TRBD1. The germline CDR1 and CDR2 sequences are SQVTM and ANQGSEA. This CDR3 has 15 amino acids. V was pared by 1 base and J by 6 bases, with 7 bases of the junction left unmatched.

The V call is TRBV9, the J call TRBJ2-3; 16 bases match TRBD2. The CDR3 loop spans 17 amino acids. The germline CDR1 and CDR2 sequences are SGDLS and YYNGEE. J was trimmed by 9 bases and V by 4 bases; bases with no gene match: 11. In DNA, the CDR3 is TGTGCCAGCAGCTTCCCCGGGACTAGCGGGGGGGCTGAAACGCAGTATTTT. Its protein is CASSFPGTSGGAETQYF.

V and J are TRBV27 and TRBJ2-2; D ambiguous. Deletions cut 2 bases from V and 1 base from J, with 8 bases between. This CDR3 region has 15 residues. The germline V gene encodes CDR1 MNHEY and CDR2 SMNVEV (reference sequence). This CDR3 reads CASSLGRLNTGELFF. The DNA for the CDR3 is TGTGCCAGCAGTTTAGGCAGGTTGAACACCGGGGAGCTGTTTTTT.

Only one count was recorded for this clonotype. CDR3 in amino acids: CASSQTGGGQETQYF. DNA of the CDR3: TGTGCCAGCAGCCAAACGGGAGGGGGGCAAGAGACCCAGTACTTC. The V and J genes are TRBV7-2 and TRBJ2-5; 8 nucleotides align to TRBD2. The V gene's germline CDR1 is SGHTA and CDR2 FQGNSA. V was pared by 5 bases and J by 2 bases, with 7 bases of the junction left unmatched. This CDR3 region has 15 residues.

The rearrangement uses TRBV25-1 and TRBJ2-7; TRBD2 might be the D (7 bases). The length of the CDR3 is 15 residues. Looked up from germline, CDR1 is MGHDK and CDR2 is SYGVNS. V gave up 3 bases and J gave up 2 bases, with 14 bases separating them. The CDR3 reads CASSDGGAFTYEQYF. DNA for the CDR3: TGTGCCAGCAGTGATGGGGGGGCGTTTACCTACGAGCAGTACTTC.

This chain joins TRBV12-3 or TRBV12-4 and TRBJ2-1, with D unclear. Trimming pared 3 bases from V and 6 bases from J, leaving 6 bases between. This CDR3 is built from 12 residues. The CDR3, as DNA: TGTGCCAGCAGTTTTTCCGGCAATGAGCAGTTCTTC. Translating it yields CASSFSGNEQFF.

V usage is TRBV7-9 and J usage is TRBJ2-3; weak D call: TRBD2 (6 bases). V lost 5 bases to trimming and J lost 2 bases, with 17 bases between them. The germline CDR1 and CDR2 sequences are SEHNR and FQNEAQ (reference sequence). There are 16 residues in the CDR3. The CDR3 sequence: CASSPSVGGPTDTQYF. CDR3 DNA sequence: TGTGCCAGCAGCCCGTCGGTGGGGGGACCCACAGATACGCAGTATTTT.

The chain employs TRBV27 and TRBJ2-5; TRBD1 might be the D (6 bases). This CDR3 contains 15 residues. Trimming stripped 6 bases from V and 7 bases from J, with 21 bases between. Germline CDR1 and CDR2: MNHEY and SMNVEV (reference sequence). The CDR3 DNA is TGTGCCAGCAGCCAAGGACAGAGGGCGACTTTGACCCAGTACTTC. Translation: CASSQGQRATLTQYF.

This clonotype appeared a single time. In nucleotides, the CDR3 is TGTGCCACCAGCAGCCCAGGACAGGGCCTCTACGAGCAGTACTTC. It encodes CATSSPGQGLYEQYF. J is TRBJ2-7 and V is TRBV15, with 8 bases matching TRBD1. Germline trimming cut 3 bases from V and 3 bases from J; bases unmatched to any gene: 7. There are 15 residues in the CDR3. Germline V gene lookup returns CDR1 LNHNV and CDR2 YYDKDF (reference sequence).

The J gene is TRBJ2-7, the V gene TRBV27; possible D gene TRBD2, 5 bases. The CDR3 is 13 residues long. Trimming stripped 10 bases from V and 4 bases from J, with 17 bases between. From germline, CDR1 is MNHEY and CDR2 SMNVEV (reference sequence). In nucleotides, the CDR3 is TGTGCCACCTGGGAGTCCCTGGGTTACGAGCAGTACTTC. Protein sequence: CATWESLGYEQYF.

The V and J genes are TRBV20-1 and TRBJ2-7; no firm D call. Germline assignment: CDR1 DFQATT and CDR2 SNEGSKA (reference sequence). The CDR3 contains 10 residues. With 5 bases removed from V and 4 bases from J, the gap between germline ends came to 6 bases. The CDR3 region has the DNA TGCAGTGCTGAGTCGTACGAGCAGTACTTC. This encodes CSAESYEQYF.

V and J are TRBV6-2 or TRBV6-3 and TRBJ1-2, with unresolved D. The CDR3 contains 14 residues. The germline V gene has CDR1 MNHEY and CDR2 SVGEGT. Trimming cost V 10 bases and J 6 bases, with 21 bases left between them. CDR3 coding DNA: TGTGCCACCTCACCGGGAGCGGCCTGGGATGGCTACACCTTC. Encoded protein: CATSPGAAWDGYTF.

The rearrangement joins TRBV2 to TRBJ1-2; TRBD1 matches 7 bases. Germline values: CDR1 SNHLY, CDR2 FYNNEI. J gave up 6 bases and V 6 bases, and 1 base lay outside the gene matches. The CDR3 covers 11 residues. CDR3 nucleotide sequence: TGTGCCAGCAGGACAGGGCATGGCTACACCTTC. Translated, it gives CASRTGHGYTF.

This clonotype appeared a single time. The chain recombines TRBV29-1 with TRBJ1-2; possible D gene TRBD1, 5 bases. CDR3 length: 14 amino acids. The V and J ends lost 1 base and 7 bases respectively, with 16 bases between them. Germline CDR1 reads SQVTM; CDR2 reads ANQGSEA. Written as DNA, the CDR3 is TGCAGCGTTGAAGCCGTGGGGCGGGACGTTGGCTACACCTTC. Residues: CSVEAVGRDVGYTF. The full variable domain, rest sourced from reference TRBV29-1 and TRBJ1-2, is SAVISQKPSRDICQRGTSLTIQCQVDSQVTMMFWYRQQPGQSLTLIATANQGSEATYESGFVIDKFPISRPNLTFSTLTVSNMSPEDSSIYLCSVEAVGRDVGYTFGSGTRLTVV.

This clonotype was observed once. The chain joins TRBV3-1 to TRBJ2-3, with TRBD1 identical over 7 bases. The CDR3 is made up of 15 amino acids. Germline V lookup: CDR1 LGHDT, CDR2 YNNKEL (reference sequence). Trimming cost V 5 bases and J 3 bases; bases outside gene matches: 8. The CDR3 sequence is CASSWDSSRTDTQYF. CDR3 sequence (DNA): TGTGCCAGCAGCTGGGACAGCTCTAGAACAGATACGCAGTATTTT.

The chain couples TRBV20-1 to TRBJ2-1; maybe TRBD1 (6 bases). The V gene lost 0 bases and the J gene lost 2 bases, with 17 bases spanning the gap. The CDR3 covers 17 residues. Germline-derived CDR1 and CDR2 are DFQATT and SNEGSKA (reference sequence). The CDR3 sequence: CSARDQLDRPTYNEQFF. CDR3 DNA sequence: TGCAGTGCTAGAGACCAACTCGACAGGCCTACCTACAATGAGCAGTTCTTC.

The chain has TRBV29-1 and TRBJ2-7, with D possibly matching TRBD1 (8 bases). Germline assignment: CDR1 SQVTM and CDR2 ANQGSEA. Trimming took off 1 base at V and 3 bases at J, with 16 bases between the two ends. This CDR3 is 15 amino acids long. The CDR3 reads CSVEGGQGGSYEQYF. CDR3 sequence (DNA): TGCAGCGTTGAAGGCGGACAGGGAGGGAGCTACGAGCAGTACTTC.